This TCR beta chain was sequenced in a study of T cells after yellow fever vaccination. This clonotype was seen a handful of times. One entry per CDR3 protein, called by TCRdb with MiXCR from the 5' RACE reads. The sample yields some 340,000 distinct CDR3 sequences, roughly 10% seen once. The receptor's source is a young man who received the YFV17D yellow fever vaccine. The sequencing here drew on CD4+ T cells sorted from PBMCs, taken 45 days after the yellow fever booster vaccination.

The CDR3 region has the DNA TGTGCCAGCAGCCCCCAAGGGGAGCGGGGGAACACCGGGGAGCTGTTTTTT. It encodes CASSPQGERGNTGELFF. J is TRBJ2-2 and V is TRBV4-2, with 7 bases aligning to TRBD2. With V trimmed by 4 bases and J by 1 base, 9 bases remained unmatched. CDR3 length equals 17 residues. CDR1 LGHNA and CDR2 YNFKEQ come from the germline V gene.